These 32 T cell receptor beta chains were all obtained from the same sample, sequenced in a study of neurological immune-mediated disorders. TCRdb re-called the 5' RACE reads with MiXCR, one entry per CDR3 protein. This table holds about 87,000 distinct CDR3 sequences, roughly 3.5% found once. What was sequenced was PBMCs. The receptors were sampled from a woman aged 45-65 years with multiple sclerosis.

The table lists this clonotype with many counts. The genes are TRBV7-3 and TRBJ1-1; 9 bases map to TRBD1. The CDR3 covers 14 residues. V gave up 5 bases and J gave up 3 bases; unmatched junction bases: 4. Looked up from germline, CDR1 is SGHTA and CDR2 is FQGTGA. The CDR3: CASSATGGDTEAFF. CDR3 DNA: TGTGCCAGCAGCGCGACAGGGGGTGACACTGAAGCTTTCTTT.

This clonotype was recorded many times. The chain recombines TRBV15 with TRBJ1-3; unclear D gene. V was cut by 0 bases and J by 1 base, with 10 bases left in between. The CDR3 loop spans 16 amino acids. Germline CDR1 LNHNV, CDR2 YYDKDF (reference sequence). The DNA of the CDR3 is TGTGCCACCAGCAGAGATCGCATAGGATCTGGAAACACCATATATTTT. Protein sequence: CATSRDRIGSGNTIYF.

The chain couples TRBV6-5 to TRBJ2-7; the D call may be TRBD1 or TRBD2 (5 bases each). V was pared by 0 bases and J by 2 bases, with 11 bases between. Germline-derived CDR1 and CDR2 are MNHEY and SVGAGI. CDR3 length: 15 residues. This chain's CDR3 is CASSYSRGVAYEQYF. Written as DNA, the CDR3 is TGTGCCAGCAGTTACTCGAGAGGGGTCGCCTACGAGCAGTACTTC.

A few counts support this clonotype. This chain uses TRBV9 with TRBJ2-3; D is uncertain. Looked up from germline, CDR1 is SGDLS and CDR2 is YYNGEE. The CDR3 spans 14 residues. Trimming shortened V by 0 bases and J by 2 bases, and 7 bases separated the two germline ends. This chain's CDR3 is CASSVGAATDTQYF. DNA of the CDR3: TGTGCCAGCAGCGTAGGCGCCGCCACAGATACGCAGTATTTT.

This clonotype was counted at least ten times. This chain connects TRBV5-1 to TRBJ1-2, with D unresolved. The V and J ends lost 4 bases and 3 bases respectively, with 16 bases between them. The CDR3 consists of 15 residues. The germline CDR1 and CDR2 sequences are SGHRS and YFSETQ. This chain's CDR3 is CASSHGAPGDYGYTF. The DNA for the CDR3 is TGCGCCAGCAGCCACGGCGCTCCTGGGGACTATGGCTACACCTTC.

This clonotype was seen many times. CDR3 nucleotides: TGTGCCAGCCTAGGGGCCAACGTCCTGACTTTC. This encodes CASLGANVLTF. V is TRBV2 and J is TRBJ2-6, with no clear D. The V end was cut by 8 bases, the J end by 4 bases, with 3 bases between. Germline V lookup: CDR1 SNHLY, CDR2 FYNNEI. The CDR3 has 11 amino acids.

This clonotype was observed at least ten times. The chain has TRBV29-1 and TRBJ1-2; possibly TRBD1 for D (6 bases). Germline CDR1 is SQVTM and CDR2 is ANQGSEA. V shed 1 base and J shed 2 bases, with 14 bases lying between them. This CDR3 is 15 amino acids long. CDR3 in DNA: TGCAGCGTTGAAGGCGACAGGTTCGGGAACTATGGCTACACCTTC. Translation: CSVEGDRFGNYGYTF.

Details on this clonotype: A read error may produce the germline difference seen at one junction end. The J gene is TRBJ2-3, the V gene TRBV7-2; possible D gene TRBD2, 5 bases. Looked up from germline, CDR1 is SGHTA and CDR2 is FQGNSA. This CDR3 is built from 12 residues. The CDR3 region is CASSLARDKQYF. The CDR3 DNA reads TGTGCCAGCAGCTTAGCGAGGGATAAGCAGTATTTT.

This clonotype was detected many times. The chain links TRBV12-3 or TRBV12-4 to TRBJ2-5; 12 positions match TRBD2. The ends lost 1 base at V and 1 base at J; junction bases unmatched: 4. The CDR3 sequence is 17 residues long. CDR3 DNA sequence: TGTGCCAGCAGTTTAGGACTAGCGGGGGAGATCCAAGAGACCCAGTACTTC. This codes for CASSLGLAGEIQETQYF.

This clonotype was recorded at least ten times. The gene calls are TRBV4-3 and TRBJ2-7; tentatively, D is TRBD1 or TRBD2 (5 bases each). CDR1 and CDR2 from the germline V gene are LGHNA and YSLEER. This CDR3 is built from 14 residues. V shed 0 bases and J shed 7 bases, with 13 bases lying between them. The CDR3 nucleotides read TGCGCCAGCAGCCAAGAGTATCTTGGGGGAGAGCAGTACTTC. It specifies CASSQEYLGGEQYF.

At least ten counts were recorded for this clonotype. This chain uses TRBV15 with TRBJ2-2, with D hard to call. The CDR3 extends over 16 amino acids. CDR1 is LNHNV and CDR2 is YYDKDF in the germline V gene (reference sequence). V was pared by 3 bases and J by 6 bases, with 17 bases between. The CDR3 is CATSRSRARSAGELFF. CDR3 DNA sequence: TGTGCCACCAGCAGGAGCCGGGCCCGGAGCGCCGGGGAGCTGTTTTTT.

This clonotype has a count of ten or more. The chain links TRBV7-9 to TRBJ2-5; the D is unclear. V gave up 4 bases and J gave up 4 bases, with 16 bases separating them. The CDR3 extends over 15 amino acids. The germline CDR1 and CDR2 sequences are SEHNR and FQNEAQ (reference sequence). CDR3 sequence: CASSSWVDPTETQYF. In nucleotides, the CDR3 is TGTGCCAGCAGCTCCTGGGTCGATCCTACAGAGACCCAGTACTTC.

Many counts were recorded for this clonotype. The V gene is TRBV7-2, the J gene TRBJ2-1; a possible D gene is TRBD1 (7 bases). The CDR3 spans 15 residues. V shed 5 bases and J shed 4 bases, with 15 bases lying between them. CDR1 and CDR2 from the germline V gene are SGHTA and FQGNSA. CDR3 nucleotides: TGTGCCAGCAGCAAGACAGGGACTGGATACAATGAGCAGTTCTTC. Its protein product is CASSKTGTGYNEQFF.

This clonotype was observed many times. The V and J genes are TRBV5-1 and TRBJ2-2, with D perhaps given as TRBD1 or TRBD2 (5 bases each). Per germline, CDR1 SGHRS and CDR2 YFSETQ. The CDR3 length is 14 residues. V was cut by 6 bases and J by 2 bases, with 11 bases left in between. CDR3 amino acids: CASNPGSNTGELFF. DNA of the CDR3: TGCGCCAGCAACCCAGGGAGTAACACCGGGGAGCTGTTTTTT.

The sample holds a few counts of this clonotype. A much larger clone differs from this one at a single base, so this may be a read error. The chain uses TRBV12-3 or TRBV12-4 and TRBJ1-1; D remains unclear. Trimming took 3 bases from V and 1 from J, leaving 6 bases between them. The CDR3 is 13 residues long. The CDR3 protein is CASSFMENTEAFF. The CDR3 DNA reads as TGTGCCAGCAGTTTTATGGAGAACACTGAAGCTTTCTTT.

This clonotype has ten or more counts. The chain combines TRBV12-3 or TRBV12-4 with TRBJ1-3, with TRBD1 as a possible D gene (5 bases). V lost 6 bases and J 3 bases, leaving 12 bases between the germline ends. The CDR3 covers 14 residues. The CDR3 region has the DNA TGTGCCAGCAGGCCAGGGACGGATGGAAACACCATATATTTT. Residues: CASRPGTDGNTIYF.

A remark on this clonotype: A much more abundant neighbour one base away suggests this may be a read error. The chain combines TRBV7-9 with TRBJ1-5, with D maybe TRBD1 (5 bases). Germline V CDR1 and CDR2: SEHNR, FQNEAQ (reference sequence). The CDR3 runs to 13 residues. The CDR3 reads CASSFAGRQHQHF. The CDR3 DNA sequence: TGTGCCAGCAGCTTTGCGGGACGCCAGCACCAGCATTTT.

This clonotype has a count of ten or more. V is TRBV5-1 and J is TRBJ1-1; no clear D gene. Germline CDR1 reads SGHRS; CDR2 reads YFSETQ. The CDR3 consists of 14 residues. V was trimmed by 2 bases and J by 3 bases, leaving 11 bases between them. The CDR3 loop is CASSLSGWDTEAFF. DNA of the CDR3: TGCGCCAGCAGCTTAAGCGGCTGGGACACTGAAGCTTTCTTT.

This clonotype was found many times. The gene calls are TRBV5-1 and TRBJ1-2; D might be TRBD1 (5 bases). The CDR3 spans 17 residues. Germline CDR1 SGHRS, CDR2 YFSETQ. V shed 0 bases and J shed 1 base, with 16 bases lying between them. The CDR3 is CASSLEWTPEINYGYTF. CDR3 sequence (DNA): TGCGCCAGCAGCTTGGAGTGGACACCTGAAATTAACTATGGCTACACCTTC.

This clonotype was seen many times. CDR3 sequence: CASSDISGGPYNEQFF. DNA of the CDR3: TGTGCCAGCAGTGACATTAGCGGGGGGCCCTACAATGAGCAGTTCTTC. The chain carries TRBV25-1 and TRBJ2-1; 10 bases map to TRBD2. The trim removed 3 bases at V and 2 bases at J, leaving 4 bases unmatched. Per the germline V gene, CDR1 is MGHDK and CDR2 is SYGVNS. CDR3 length equals 16 residues.

This clonotype was picked up many times. The chain joins TRBV7-2 to TRBJ2-1; D is perhaps TRBD2 (6 bases). Between the trimmed V and J ends, which lost 3 bases and 0 bases, there was a span of 27 bases. Germline CDR1 reads SGHTA; CDR2 reads FQGNSA. This CDR3 comprises 21 residues. Here the CDR3 DNA reads TGTGCCAGCAGCTTTCGGGTACCGGCGGGGCATAGGGCCGGCTCCTACAATGAGCAGTTCTTC. Translating it yields CASSFRVPAGHRAGSYNEQFF.

In its sample, this clonotype was seen many times. The chain uses TRBV6-2 or TRBV6-3 and TRBJ1-2; the D is unclear. The V end was cut by 7 bases, the J end by 4 bases, with 19 bases between. CDR3 length: 15 amino acids. Germline V gene lookup returns CDR1 MNHEY and CDR2 SVGEGT. The CDR3 loop is CASIKSQVGAYGYTF. CDR3 coding DNA: TGTGCCAGCATTAAATCCCAGGTCGGTGCCTATGGCTACACCTTC.

This clonotype was seen at least ten times. The chain is built from TRBV5-5 and TRBJ2-1; D is unclear. Per germline, CDR1 SGHKS and CDR2 YYEKEE (reference sequence). V was shortened by 3 bases and J by 7 bases, with 14 bases between the two germline ends. The CDR3 consists of 14 residues. The CDR3: CASSYDSPSNEQFF. CDR3 DNA sequence: TGTGCCAGCAGCTACGATTCTCCTAGTAATGAGCAGTTCTTC. Together with reference TRBV5-5 and TRBJ2-1, the CDR3 gives the full variable domain: DAGVTQSPTHLIKTRGQQVTLRCSPISGHKSVSWYQQVLGQGPQFIFQYYEKEERGRGNFPDRFSARQFPNYSSELNVNALLLGDSALYLCASSYDSPSNEQFFGPGTRLTVL.

Ten or more counts support this clonotype. CDR3 protein: CASSLEVGDEKLFF. CDR3 DNA: TGTGCCAGCAGCTTAGAAGTGGGGGATGAAAAACTGTTTTTT. The J gene is TRBJ1-4, the V gene TRBV7-2; a weak D match, TRBD1 (5 bases). Between the trimmed V and J ends, which lost 1 base and 6 bases, there was a span of 9 bases. Germline CDR1 SGHTA, CDR2 FQGNSA. The CDR3 has 14 amino acids.

With regard to this clonotype: This may be a read error, as it is one base from a much larger clone. The chain is built from TRBV6-5 and TRBJ2-7, with 7 bases identical to TRBD2. Trimming at V came to 4 bases and at J to 2 bases, leaving 11 bases not matched to a gene. Germline V gene lookup returns CDR1 MNHEY and CDR2 SVGAGI. CDR3 length: 16 amino acids. CDR3 in DNA: TGTGCCAGCAGTTCCCAAAGTAGCGGGCGGACCTACGAGCAGTACTTC. Protein: CASSSQSSGRTYEQYF.

This clonotype was detected many times. This chain links TRBV28 with TRBJ1-1; a weak D match, TRBD1 (6 bases). This CDR3 is 14 amino acids long. Trimming took 6 bases from V and 5 from J, leaving 16 bases between them. The germline V gene encodes CDR1 MDHEN and CDR2 SYDVKM. The CDR3 spells CASSSGERTTEAFF. The CDR3 DNA reads TGTGCCAGCAGCTCAGGGGAGAGAACAACTGAAGCTTTCTTT.

This clonotype was seen at least ten times. This rearrangement joins TRBV20-1 to TRBJ1-1; D unresolved. CDR1 is DFQATT, CDR2 SNEGSKA, per germline (reference sequence). The CDR3 covers 13 residues. Trimming took off 1 base at V and 7 bases at J, with 13 bases between the two ends. The CDR3 protein is CSARGATQSEAFF. In nucleotides, the CDR3 is TGCAGTGCTAGAGGAGCTACCCAGAGTGAAGCTTTCTTT.

In its sample, this clonotype was seen many times. V usage is TRBV7-2 and J usage is TRBJ2-7; D ambiguous. V was clipped by 7 bases and J by 1 base, with 5 bases between them. The CDR3 loop spans 11 amino acids. CDR1 is SGHTA and CDR2 is FQGNSA in the germline V gene. The CDR3 DNA is TGTGCCAGCACCCCTTCCTACGAGCAGTACTTC. Translated, it gives CASTPSYEQYF.

This clonotype was counted many times. The chain combines TRBV3-1 with TRBJ2-2; D not certain. V was shortened by 4 bases and J by 2 bases, with 8 bases between the two germline ends. In germline, CDR1 is LGHDT, CDR2 YNNKEL (reference sequence). The CDR3 length is 14 residues. CDR3 bases: TGTGCCAGCAGCCGCCCGTCAAACACCGGGGAGCTGTTTTTT. Amino acid sequence: CASSRPSNTGELFF.

This clonotype occurred many times. Given a much more abundant clone one base away, this may be a read error. The CDR3 region has the DNA TGCGCCAGCAGCCAAGAAATTCAGTACTTC. Protein product: CASSQEIQYF. The chain combines TRBV4-3 with TRBJ2-4, with D uncertain. Germline assignment: CDR1 LGHNA and CDR2 YSLEER. Trimming shortened V by 0 bases and J by 10 bases, and 1 base separated the two germline ends. This CDR3 has 10 amino acids.

V gene TRBV11-2 combines with J gene TRBJ1-2; tentative D call: TRBD1 (5 bases). Germline loops: CDR1 SGHAT, CDR2 FQNNGV. CDR3 length equals 15 residues. Trimming removed 1 base at V and 1 base at J, with 10 bases between. CDR3 coding DNA: TGTGCCAGCAGCTTAGGGCAGGGACTTAACTATGGCTACACCTTC. This gives the protein CASSLGQGLNYGYTF.

The table lists this clonotype with many counts. The chain has TRBV5-1 and TRBJ1-6; D is ambiguous. The CDR3 runs 14 residues. The germline CDR1 and CDR2 sequences are SGHRS and YFSETQ. The V gene lost 3 bases and the J gene lost 10 bases, with 14 bases spanning the gap. The CDR3 region has the DNA TGCGCCAGCAGCTGGACCCCTCCCTCCTCACCCCTCCACTTT. Translating gives CASSWTPPSSPLHF.